This T cell receptor beta chain stems from a study of cytomegalovirus exposure and HLA in healthy donors. PCR involved 60 Vbeta and 13 Jbeta primers. Under the authors' procedure: Roughly 10 million shared chains were among tens of millions of unique TCR beta chains counted in a later analysis. Assay used: immunoSEQ multiplex PCR; TCRdb lists only in-frame clones, some missing. The DNA was the basis for D and trimming; V, J and clone size are from that table. The sample shows around 100,000 clones, roughly three quarters of them seen only once. Study-level results: An ancestry cluster, one associated with Asian ancestry, reportedly showed fewer N-insertions than the approximately 670-donor mean in a later analysis. Sequences of the TCR beta chain were said to predict the HLA-A and HLA-B alleles of most subjects accurately. Follow-up analysis found HLA locus-dependent TCR association rates, highest for DRB1 and lowest for HLA-C.

This clone was picked up one time. The antigen is undetermined. The specimen was PBMCs. The TCR comes from a woman aged 50 to 60 in good health and CMV-seropositive.

This chain's CDR3 is CASSAGRGIADTQYF. The CDR3 DNA reads TGCGCCAGCAGTGCAGGCAGAGGGATCGCAGATACGCAGTATTTT. The genes are TRBV10-2 and TRBJ2-3; weak D call: TRBD2 (5 bases). CDR1 WSHSY and CDR2 SAAADI come from the germline V gene. The length of the CDR3 is 15 residues. The V end was cut by 4 bases, the J end by 4 bases, with 15 bases between.